This is a list of T cell receptor beta chains from one sample in a study of shared clonotypes between healthy human individuals. The assay was immunoSEQ multiplex PCR, and TCRdb's table has in-frame clones only and misses some. The data hold 1,400,000 or so clones, with around 98.5% observed a single time. The material sequenced was naive CD4+ T cells sorted from blood. The receptors come from a man aged 25 to 45 in good health. Both conserved end residues are part of each CDR3. Fields, in order: V gene, D gene, J gene, CDR3 protein, CDR3 DNA. D genes are given only for firm matches.

TRBV6-5,TRBD2,TRBJ2-1,CASRWTSGSHEQFF,TGTGCCAGCAGATGGACTAGCGGGAGCCATGAGCAGTTCTTC
TRBV6-1,TRBD1,TRBJ1-1,CASSRGGRGITEAFF,TGTGCCAGCAGCCGGGGGGGCAGGGGGATCACTGAAGCTTTCTTT
TRBV5-6,-,TRBJ2-1,CGSRGFSYNEQFF,TGTGGAAGCCGGGGGTTTTCCTACAATGAGCAGTTCTTC
TRBV7-2,-,TRBJ1-1,CASSEGPMNTEAFF,TGTGCCAGCAGCGAGGGACCGATGAACACTGAAGCTTTCTTT
TRBV5-1,-,TRBJ2-7,CASSGRSYPNYEQYF,TGCGCCAGTTCAGGGAGGTCATACCCGAACTACGAGCAGTACTTC
TRBV5-1,TRBD2,TRBJ2-7,CASSLGTSGRFYEQYF,TGCGCCAGCAGCTTGGGGACTAGCGGGAGGTTCTACGAGCAGTACTTC
TRBV6-6,-,TRBJ2-3,CASSSDRLLTDTQYF,TGTGCCAGCAGTTCGGACCGGCTTTTGACAGATACGCAGTATTTT
TRBV7-9,TRBD2,TRBJ2-5,CASSPGLAPEETQYF,TGTGCCAGCAGCCCGGGACTAGCCCCAGAAGAGACCCAGTACTTC
TRBV2,-,TRBJ2-1,CASRGVGPSNEQFF,TGTGCCAGCAGGGGGGTGGGGCCTTCCAATGAGCAGTTCTTC
TRBV6-1,-,TRBJ1-1,CASKRAGQAFF,TGTGCCAGCAAGAGGGCAGGACAAGCTTTCTTT
TRBV6-1,-,TRBJ2-7,CASTEHTSYEQYF,TGTGCCAGCACAGAACATACCTCCTACGAGCAGTACTTC
TRBV5-1,TRBD2,TRBJ2-1,CASRWLAGVTNEQFF,TGCGCCAGCAGGTGGCTAGCGGGAGTAACCAATGAGCAGTTCTTC
TRBV14,-,TRBJ1-1,CASSQDAGITEAFF,TGTGCCAGCAGCCAAGATGCAGGGATAACTGAAGCTTTCTTT
TRBV6-4,-,TRBJ1-1,CASSVSPNTEAFF,TGTGCCAGCAGTGTGTCACCGAACACTGAAGCTTTCTTT
TRBV10-3,TRBD1,TRBJ2-7,CAISPTGGEQYF,TGTGCCATCAGCCCCACAGGGGGCGAGCAGTACTTC
TRBV5-5,TRBD1,TRBJ2-6,CASSDRAGANVLTF,TGTGCCAGCAGCGACAGGGCCGGGGCCAACGTCCTGACTTTC
TRBV6-4,TRBD1,TRBJ1-5,CASSRTGDPNQPQHF,TGTGCCAGCAGTCGGACAGGGGATCCCAATCAGCCCCAGCATTTT
TRBV7-2,-,TRBJ1-4,CASSLGPLGILFF,TGTGCCAGCAGCTTAGGACCCCTCGGAATCCTGTTTTTT
TRBV4-2,-,TRBJ1-3,CASSRQFDKGGNTIYF,TGTGCCAGCAGCCGCCAATTCGATAAGGGCGGAAACACCATATATTTT
TRBV5-1,TRBD2,TRBJ2-3,CASSFLSGLAGVDTQYF,TGCGCCAGCAGCTTTCTTTCAGGACTAGCGGGAGTTGATACGCAGTATTTT